This is a list of T cell receptor beta chains from one sample in a study of blood T cell repertoires in COVID-19. Clones were sequenced by immunoSEQ multiplex PCR, and TCRdb holds only the in-frame ones, with some missing. The sample lists about 240,000 clones, 88% occurring once. The sequenced sample was peripheral blood. These receptors came from a woman between 35 and 50 years old who had recovered from COVID-19. Each CDR3 is given with its conserved first and last residue. The D gene is left open where the match is weak. For some rows the clone size is stated as once, few or many, or as a class when expanded; others skip it.

d_gene | j_gene | v_gene | abundance | CDR3aa | CDR3nt
TRBD2 | TRBJ2-3 | TRBV5-1 | . | CASRRRLAADTQYF | TGCGCCAGCAGACGCAGACTAGCGGCAGATACGCAGTATTTT
. | TRBJ2-1 | TRBV3-1/TRBV3-2 | . | CASRGAREQFF | TGTGCCAGCCGCGGGGCTCGTGAGCAGTTCTTC
. | TRBJ2-5 | TRBV30 | once | CAWSSDRTYTETQYF | TGTGCCTGGAGTTCGGACAGAACTTACACGGAGACCCAGTACTTC
. | TRBJ2-3 | TRBV9 | . | CASSVDPPGGLTDTQYF | TGTGCCAGCAGCGTAGACCCCCCCGGCGGGCTCACAGATACGCAGTATTTT
. | TRBJ1-2 | TRBV10-3 | . | CAISESVHPRVYGYTF | TGTGCCATCAGTGAGTCTGTTCACCCGAGGGTTTATGGCTACACCTTC
. | TRBJ1-6 | TRBV11-3 | . | CASSPAGHNSPLHF | TGTGCCAGCAGCCCAGCAGGGCACAATTCACCCCTCCACTTT
. | TRBJ1-6 | TRBV9 | . | CASSPRGYNSPLHF | TGTGCCAGCAGCCCCCGGGGCTATAATTCACCCCTCCACTTT
TRBD2 | TRBJ2-1 | TRBV7-2 | . | CASSPSWGSGSLDVNEQFF | TGTGCCAGCAGCCCAAGTTGGGGGAGCGGGAGCCTTGACGTCAATGAGCAGTTCTTC
TRBD1 | TRBJ1-4 | TRBV19 | . | CASRRGTGVVKLFF | TGTGCCAGTAGGAGGGGGACAGGGGTGGTAAAACTGTTTTTT
TRBD1 | TRBJ1-1 | TRBV27 | . | CASSGPGQGPPNTEAFF | TGTGCCAGCAGCGGACCGGGACAGGGGCCTCCGAACACTGAAGCTTTCTTT
. | TRBJ1-1 | TRBV10-3 | . | CAIYDGSRTEAFF | TGTGCCATCTACGACGGGTCACGCACTGAAGCTTTCTTT
. | TRBJ1-6 | TRBV5-1 | . | CASSPAGGNPNSPLHF | TGCGCCAGCAGCCCCGCCGGGGGGAACCCCAATTCACCCCTCCACTTT
. | TRBJ1-1 | TRBV18 | few | CASSPVSEAFF | TGTGCCAGCTCACCGGTCAGTGAAGCTTTCTTT
. | TRBJ1-5 | TRBV19 | . | CASSMGQSSNQPQHF | TGTGCCAGTAGTATGGGCCAGTCTAGCAATCAGCCCCAGCATTTT
. | TRBJ1-2 | TRBV6-2/TRBV6-3 | . | CASSFPPDYGYTF | TGTGCCAGCAGTTTTCCCCCCGACTATGGCTACACCTTC
TRBD2 | TRBJ2-1 | TRBV6-4 | . | CASSVSLADYNEQFF | TGTGCCAGCAGTGTGAGCCTAGCGGACTACAATGAGCAGTTCTTC
. | TRBJ1-2 | TRBV6-5 | . | CASSYSDTLYGYTF | TGTGCCAGCAGTTACTCGGACACCCTCTATGGCTACACCTTC
. | TRBJ1-1 | TRBV7-9 | . | CASRFPMTGTEAFF | TGTGCCAGCAGGTTCCCTATGACGGGCACTGAAGCTTTCTTT
. | TRBJ1-2 | TRBV3-1/TRBV3-2 | . | CASSPQEGYTF | TGTGCCAGCAGCCCCCAGGAAGGCTACACCTTC
TRBD1 | TRBJ1-1 | TRBV7-3 | . | CASKQTGLGTEAFF | TGTGCCAGCAAACAGACAGGGCTGGGCACTGAAGCTTTCTTT
. | TRBJ2-7 | TRBV6-6 | . | CASSYRAFYEQYF | TGTGCCAGCAGTTACCGTGCGTTCTACGAGCAGTACTTC
. | TRBJ1-1 | TRBV9 | . | CASSVGQGITEAFF | TGTGCCAGCAGCGTAGGCCAGGGGATCACTGAAGCTTTCTTT
. | TRBJ2-6 | TRBV3-1/TRBV3-2 | once | CASSHTGANVLTF | TGTGCCAGCAGCCATACTGGGGCCAACGTCCTGACTTTC
. | TRBJ2-2 | TRBV5-1 | . | CASSPAGAGNTGELFF | TGCGCCAGCAGCCCGGCGGGGGCTGGGAACACCGGGGAGCTGTTTTTT
. | TRBJ1-1 | TRBV6-6 | . | CASSYPLGRGNTEAFF | TGTGCCAGCAGTTACCCCTTGGGCAGGGGGAACACTGAAGCTTTCTTT
TRBD2 | TRBJ2-7 | TRBV10-3 | . | CAIRGLAGGREQYF | TGTGCCATCAGGGGACTAGCGGGAGGGCGGGAGCAGTACTTC
TRBD2 | TRBJ2-2 | TRBV7-6 | once | CASSSTLGGRVYTGELFF | TGTGCCAGCAGCTCCACTCTGGGCGGGAGAGTATACACCGGGGAGCTGTTTTTT
TRBD2 | TRBJ2-5 | TRBV5-1 | . | CASSLGLAGHQETQYF | TGCGCCAGCAGCTTGGGACTAGCGGGTCACCAAGAGACCCAGTACTTC
. | TRBJ2-5 | TRBV5-1 | . | CASSQPRLRQEKETQYF | TGCGCCAGCAGCCAGCCCCGGTTGAGACAGGAGAAAGAGACCCAGTACTTC
TRBD1 | TRBJ1-1 | TRBV4-3 | . | CASSQGYRDSLFMNTEAFF | TGCGCCAGCAGCCAGGGGTACCGGGACAGCCTTTTCATGAACACTGAAGCTTTCTTT
. | TRBJ2-2 | TRBV11-3 | . | CASSTVWTGELFF | TGTGCCAGCAGCACAGTGTGGACCGGGGAGCTGTTTTTT
TRBD2 | TRBJ2-7 | TRBV13 | . | CASSLGPSGRAYEQYF | TGTGCCAGCAGCTTAGGGCCTAGCGGGAGGGCCTACGAGCAATACTTC
TRBD1 | TRBJ1-3 | TRBV27 | . | CASSPGQGPGNTIYF | TGTGCCAGCAGCCCAGGACAGGGGCCTGGAAACACCATATATTTT
. | TRBJ2-1 | TRBV6-2/TRBV6-3 | once | CASSYSSSSGFYNEQFF | TGTGCCAGCAGTTACTCGAGTTCCAGCGGGTTCTACAATGAGCAGTTCTTC
TRBD2 | TRBJ2-5 | TRBV24-1 | . | CATSDLAGEETQYF | TGTGCCACCAGTGATTTAGCGGGGGAAGAGACCCAGTACTTC
TRBD1 | TRBJ2-1 | TRBV4-1 | . | CASSQPGTGGYNEQFF | TGCGCCAGCAGCCAACCCGGGACAGGGGGATATAATGAGCAGTTCTTC
. | TRBJ2-1 | TRBV4-3 | . | CASSQGVASYNEQFF | TGCGCCAGCAGCCAAGGGGTAGCGTCATACAATGAGCAGTTCTTC
TRBD1 | TRBJ2-5 | TRBV5-1 | once | CASSLGTGGQETQYF | TGCGCCAGCAGCTTGGGGACAGGGGGTCAAGAGACCCAGTACTTC
TRBD2 | TRBJ2-3 | TRBV5-1 | . | CASSLTSGRVDTQYF | TGCGCCAGCAGCTTGACTAGCGGGAGGGTGGATACGCAGTATTTT
TRBD1 | TRBJ2-3 | TRBV6-2/TRBV6-3 | . | CASSHRGLTDTQYF | TGTGCCAGCAGTCACAGGGGGCTGACAGATACGCAGTATTTT
. | TRBJ2-3 | TRBV7-9 | . | CASSLGRSTDTQYF | TGTGCCAGCAGCTTGGGCCGTAGCACAGATACGCAGTATTTT
TRBD2 | TRBJ2-5 | TRBV19 | . | CASSPSGRPGTQYF | TGTGCCAGTAGCCCAAGCGGGAGGCCCGGGACCCAGTACTTC